Listed here is a single T cell receptor (beta chain). The target of this receptor is not known. No qualities accompany the bases; no much larger clone lies one base away. The CDR3 regions of human TCRbeta chains were analyzed by immunosequencing. As for the authors' bioinformatics: TCRs in the repertoires were matched against a reference library of SARS-CoV-2-specific TCRs that had been generated with the MIRA antigen-specificity platform. Breadth meant the fraction of unique TCRs that were SARS-CoV-2-associated, whereas depth meant the fraction of total T cells that were SARS-CoV-2-associated. Using the MIRA data, each spike-specific TCR was assigned both to the spike region to which the TCR was reactive and to a CD4 or CD8 class. Log10-transformed breadth and depth values were compared by one-way ANOVA with Sidak's multiple comparisons tests. Not all clones reach the TCRdb copy of this immuneACCESS table, which keeps in-frame sequences only. Checked studies attribute under half of the gap to unresolved V genes and leave the rest unexplained. The V and J calls and the clone size are those of that table, but D and trimming were determined from the DNA. In this sample the table shows fewer than 95,000 clones, approximately 90% of which occur a single time. The top ten clones comprise roughly 8% of the sample.

This record comes from a study of T cell responses to AZD1222 COVID-19 vaccine (dated by TCRdb to the early 2020s). Study-level background: A total of just over 230 trial participants underwent TCR sequencing, of whom 200 to 220 had received two doses of AZD1222 and roughly 26 had received two doses of the MenACWY control vaccine. Trial participants were enrolled into age subgroups of 18-55, 56-69 and 70-plus years, which contained about 150, 28 and 57 TCR-sequenced participants, respectively.

CDR1 and CDR2, per the germline V gene (reference sequence), are MNHEY and SMNVEV. Its CDR3 holds 14 amino acids, cysteine through phenylalanine. The CDR3 DNA has 42 bases and is translated from base 1. Deletion took 8 bases off V and 0 bases off J, with a span of 11 bases between the germline ends. The sample's time point label is to be understood as: about 28 days (+/-7) after the second vaccine dose. AZD1222 recipients whose second dose came at about 4 weeks and those whose second dose came at about 12 weeks were combined into one group, since spike-specific TCR depth and breadth did not differ between the two schedules. Samples from vaccinated people were obtained from the UK trials COV001 and COV002, which included a single-blind randomized controlled phase 2/3 trial of AZD1222 (ChAdOx1 nCoV-19) in healthy adults. For TCRbeta chain sequencing, PBMC samples from trial participants were taken at day 0 and at day 28 after the second dose.

Study-wide findings and limitations: A significant rise in spike-specific TCR breadth and depth was observed after two AZD1222 doses relative to day 0 and relative to MenACWY recipients. The whole spike protein was spanned by vaccine-associated CD4 TCRs, and dominant responses were seen in regions 160-218 and 743-854. Reportedly, almost half of the unique spike-specific TCRs recognized epitopes lying outside the regions that are mutated in the B.1.351 and B.1.1.7 variants. Conclusions about previously exposed vaccinees are limited because only six or seven AZD1222 recipients were SARS-CoV-2 seropositive at baseline. Participants were mostly white British, with more females than males. The authors suggested clonal diversity may have been underestimated. Because no day 14 peak-response samples were available, repertoires were characterized only after the peak T cell response. In the small 56-69-year group, the increase in depth fell short of significance, most likely because of low power.

The chain uses TRBV27 and TRBJ1-5, and TRBD1 may be the D gene, going by 5 matching bases. The sample in question was peripheral blood, obtained 28 days after the second AZD1222 dose. This receptor was taken from an adult who received the AZD1222 COVID-19 vaccine. The sequence in DNA is TGTGCCAGCGGCGGGGGATATAGCAATCAGCCCCAGCATTTT. This gives the protein CASGGGYSNQPQHF.